This T cell receptor (beta chain) comes out of a study of shared clonotypes between healthy human individuals. Whole-study context: The study drew on two women and three men aged 18 to 49 as donors. Study-wide results and caveats: Across subsets, estimated richness was generally greater for naive than for memory populations. Despite large depth, sorted-subset datasets appeared incompletely sequenced.

V gave up 0 bases and J gave up 3 bases; unmatched junction bases: 1. The CDR3 spans 14 residues. The V gene's germline CDR1 is SGHRS and CDR2 YFSETQ. Regarding this clone: Its antigen is as yet unknown. Other nucleotide sequences in the sample specify the same CDR3.

Deep-level running was used for the assay. Clones were sequenced by immunoSEQ multiplex PCR, and TCRdb holds only the in-frame ones, with some missing. The sample carries hundreds of thousands of clones, around 67% recorded once. This TCR came from a woman younger than 45 in good health. Sequenced sample: memory CD4+ T cells sorted from blood. The subset denotes: CD45RA-negative fraction. The gene calls are TRBV5-1 and TRBJ2-3; TRBD1 matches 7 bases. The DNA of the CDR3 is TGCGCCAGCAGCTTGGGGACAGGTACAGATACGCAGTATTTT. Translating it yields CASSLGTGTDTQYF.